This passage covers 8 T cell receptor beta chains from one sample sequenced in a study of long-term antiretroviral therapy in people with HIV (dated by TCRdb to about 2022). Sequencing of the TRB variable region was done with the immunoSEQ hsTCRB v3.0 assay at survey level resolution. TCRdb holds this immuneACCESS table with in-frame rearrangements only. Some clones are missing; in checked studies, unresolved V genes explain under half, and the rest has no known cause. The sample table lists 25,000 to 35,000 clones, 93% of them with a count of one. About a tenth of the sample is taken by the ten largest. The source was unsorted PBMCs, collected 6.2 years after starting antiretroviral therapy. The receptors originated from a man in his forties or fifties with HIV.

This clone showed up just once. The V and J genes are TRBV10-3 and TRBJ2-5; D unclear. V was trimmed by 3 bases and J by 2 bases, leaving 7 bases between them. The CDR3 extends over 13 amino acids. Germline V gene sequence: CDR1 ENHRY, CDR2 SYGVKD. The CDR3 region is CAISERQQETQYF. The DNA for the CDR3 is TGTGCCATCAGTGAAAGGCAGCAAGAGACCCAGTACTTC.

This sequence joins TRBV5-1 and TRBJ1-6, with a tentative D call TRBD1 (6 bases). The germline V and J ends were trimmed by 4 bases and 9 bases, with 14 bases remaining between them. CDR1 is SGHRS and CDR2 is YFSETQ in the germline V gene. CDR3 length: 14 residues. For the CDR3, the DNA is TGCGCCAGCAGCCTGGACAGCTTCGGTTCACCCCTCCACTTT. Translated: CASSLDSFGSPLHF.

The chain has TRBV15 and TRBJ1-5; no firm D call. CDR3 length: 16 residues. In germline, CDR1 is LNHNV, CDR2 YYDKDF (reference sequence). V was clipped by 5 bases and J by 3 bases, with 17 bases between them. The DNA for the CDR3 is TGTGCCACCAGCGATACTAGGATAGTGTCCAATCAGCCCCAGCATTTT. It yields the protein CATSDTRIVSNQPQHF.

Only a few counts were recorded for this clone. The chain employs TRBV2 and TRBJ1-3; the D is unclear. V lost 6 bases, J lost 8 bases, and 17 bases lay in between. This CDR3 region has 14 residues. Per the germline V gene, CDR1 is SNHLY and CDR2 is FYNNEI. Written as DNA, the CDR3 is TGTGCCAGCAGAGGTGACGCGACAATAGACACCATATATTTT. It is translated as CASRGDATIDTIYF.

V and J are TRBV2 and TRBJ1-6; unclear D gene. From germline, CDR1 is SNHLY and CDR2 FYNNEI. The V end was cut by 3 bases, the J end by 0 bases, with 12 bases between. This CDR3 spans 17 amino acids. CDR3: CASSDRIPHSYNSPLHF. In DNA, the CDR3 is TGTGCCAGCAGTGACAGGATTCCGCACTCCTATAATTCACCCCTCCACTTT.

The chain is built from TRBV7-2 and TRBJ2-5; 7 nucleotides align to TRBD1. The CDR3 spans 15 residues. The germline gives CDR1 SGHTA, CDR2 FQGNSA. With V trimmed by 4 bases and J by 6 bases, 11 bases remained unmatched. CDR3 DNA sequence: TGTGCCAGCAGCTACGAGACAGGGATGTTAAAGACCCAGTACTTC. It specifies CASSYETGMLKTQYF.

V gene TRBV7-9 combines with J gene TRBJ1-1, with no clear D. The V end was cut by 1 base, the J end by 11 bases, with 11 bases between. The length of the CDR3 is 12 residues. In germline, CDR1 is SEHNR, CDR2 FQNEAQ (reference sequence). CDR3 coding DNA: TGTGCCAGCAGCTTAGGACCTTCCCGGGCTTTCTTT. This translates into CASSLGPSRAFF.

The chain combines TRBV10-3 with TRBJ2-7, with TRBD1 identical over 9 bases. Germline V gene data show CDR1 as ENHRY and CDR2 as SYGVKD. This CDR3 comprises 16 residues. The junction had 11 bases not matched to a gene; V was cut back by 2 bases and J by 6 bases. CDR3 nucleotides: TGTGCCATCAGTGAGGTTCCGGGACAGGGTCAATTCGAGCAGTACTTC. Residues: CAISEVPGQGQFEQYF.